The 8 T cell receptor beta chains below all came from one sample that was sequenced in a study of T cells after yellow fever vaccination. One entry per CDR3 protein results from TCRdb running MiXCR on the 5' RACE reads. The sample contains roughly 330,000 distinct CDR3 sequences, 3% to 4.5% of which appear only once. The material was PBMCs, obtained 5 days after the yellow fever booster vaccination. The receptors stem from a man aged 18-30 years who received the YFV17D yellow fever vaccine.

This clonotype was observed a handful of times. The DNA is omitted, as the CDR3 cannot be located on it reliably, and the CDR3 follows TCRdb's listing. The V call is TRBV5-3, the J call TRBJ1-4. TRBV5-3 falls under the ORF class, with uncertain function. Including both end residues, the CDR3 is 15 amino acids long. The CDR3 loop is CARTYSTQLMKNCFF.

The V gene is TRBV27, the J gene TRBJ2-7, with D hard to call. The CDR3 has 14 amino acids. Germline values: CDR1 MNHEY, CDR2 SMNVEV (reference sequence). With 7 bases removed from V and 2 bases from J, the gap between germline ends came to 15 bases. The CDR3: CASTSVGPPYEQYF. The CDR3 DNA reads TGTGCCAGCACCTCAGTCGGGCCGCCCTACGAGCAGTACTTC.

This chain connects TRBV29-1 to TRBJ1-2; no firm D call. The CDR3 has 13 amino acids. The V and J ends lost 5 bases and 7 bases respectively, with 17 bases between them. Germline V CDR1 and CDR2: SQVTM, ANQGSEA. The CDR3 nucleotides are TGCAGCGTTCATACTTCCCCCCGGCGTGGCTACACCTTC. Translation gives CSVHTSPRRGYTF.

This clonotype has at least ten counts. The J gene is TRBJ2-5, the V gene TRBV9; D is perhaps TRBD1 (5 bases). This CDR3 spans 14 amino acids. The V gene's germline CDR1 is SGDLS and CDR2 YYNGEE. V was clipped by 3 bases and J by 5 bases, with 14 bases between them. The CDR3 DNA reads TGTGCCAGCAGCGGACTCAGGGAATGGGAGACCCAGTACTTC. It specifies CASSGLREWETQYF.

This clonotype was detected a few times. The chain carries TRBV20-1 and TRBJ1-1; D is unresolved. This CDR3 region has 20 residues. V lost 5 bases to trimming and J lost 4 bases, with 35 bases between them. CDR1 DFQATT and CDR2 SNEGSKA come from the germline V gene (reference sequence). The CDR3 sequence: CSAGGLAILAGSGEGTEAFF. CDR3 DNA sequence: TGCAGTGCTGGAGGTTTAGCGATACTTGCCGGATCAGGTGAGGGCACTGAAGCTTTCTTT.

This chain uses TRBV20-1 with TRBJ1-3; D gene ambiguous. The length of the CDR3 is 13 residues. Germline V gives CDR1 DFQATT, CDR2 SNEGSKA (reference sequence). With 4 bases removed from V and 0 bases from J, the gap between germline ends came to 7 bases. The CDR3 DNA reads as TGCAGTGCTAAGGCCTTCTCTGGAAACACCATATATTTT. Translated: CSAKAFSGNTIYF.

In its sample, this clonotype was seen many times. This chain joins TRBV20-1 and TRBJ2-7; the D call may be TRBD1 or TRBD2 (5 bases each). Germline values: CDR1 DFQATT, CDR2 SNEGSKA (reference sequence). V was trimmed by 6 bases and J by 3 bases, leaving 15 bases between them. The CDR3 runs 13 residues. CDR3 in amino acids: CSAQTGRGYEQYF. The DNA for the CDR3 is TGCAGTGCCCAAACGGGACGGGGCTACGAGCAGTACTTC.

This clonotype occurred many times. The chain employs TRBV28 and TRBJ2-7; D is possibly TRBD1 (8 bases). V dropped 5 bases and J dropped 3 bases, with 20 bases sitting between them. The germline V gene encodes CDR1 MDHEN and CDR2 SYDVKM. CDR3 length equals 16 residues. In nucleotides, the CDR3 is TGTGCCAGCAGTACCCCAGGGGGCGGGGGCGGCTACGAGCAGTACGTC. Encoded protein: CASSTPGGGGGYEQYV.